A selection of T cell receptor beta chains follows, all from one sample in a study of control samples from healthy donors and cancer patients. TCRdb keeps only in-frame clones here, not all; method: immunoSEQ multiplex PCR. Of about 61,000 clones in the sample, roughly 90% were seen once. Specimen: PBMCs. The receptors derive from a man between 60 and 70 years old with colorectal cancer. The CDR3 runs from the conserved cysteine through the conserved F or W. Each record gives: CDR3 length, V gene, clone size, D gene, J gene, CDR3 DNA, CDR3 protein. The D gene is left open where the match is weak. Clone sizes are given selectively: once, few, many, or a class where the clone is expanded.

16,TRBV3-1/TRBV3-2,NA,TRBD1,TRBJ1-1,TGTGCCAGCAGCCGACAACAGGGGGGCCGGGGCACTGAAGCTTTCTTT,CASSRQQGGRGTEAFF
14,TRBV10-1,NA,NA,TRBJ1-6,TGCGCCAGCAGTGAGACGAGGAGAAATTCACCCCTCCACTTT,CASSETRRNSPLHF
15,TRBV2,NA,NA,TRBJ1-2,TGTGCCAGCAGTGAACTCGGGGGGAGGAGCAATGGCTACACCTTC,CASSELGGRSNGYTF
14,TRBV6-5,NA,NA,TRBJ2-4,TGTGCCAGCAGCGTTAGGGGCGGGCAAAACATTCAGTACTTC,CASSVRGGQNIQYF
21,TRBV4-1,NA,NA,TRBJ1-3,TGCGCCAGCAGATTTCGGGCCGACAGGTCTATCTCTGATAGTATCGGAAACACCATATATTTT,CASRFRADRSISDSIGNTIYF
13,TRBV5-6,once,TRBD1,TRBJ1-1,TGTGCCAGCTTTTTTGACAGGGGCGGAAAAGCTTTCTTT,CASFFDRGGKAFF
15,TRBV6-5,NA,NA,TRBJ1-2,TGTGCCAGCAGTTACTCGACTGACGGCAGCTATGGCTACACCTTC,CASSYSTDGSYGYTF
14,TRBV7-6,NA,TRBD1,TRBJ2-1,TGTGCCAGCAGCCGAGGCAGGGGGTACAATGAGCAGTTCTTC,CASSRGRGYNEQFF
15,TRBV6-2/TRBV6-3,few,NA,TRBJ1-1,TGTGCCAGCAGTTACCGGGGGAAGGTGAACACTGAAGCTTTCTTT,CASSYRGKVNTEAFF
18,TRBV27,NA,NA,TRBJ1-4,TGTGCCAGCAGTGAGACACTACAGGCCCCCGGGCCTAATGAAAAACTGTTTTTT,CASSETLQAPGPNEKLFF
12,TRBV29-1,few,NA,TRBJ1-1,TGCAGCGTTGGGCAGGCGGGGACTGAAGCTTTCTTT,CSVGQAGTEAFF
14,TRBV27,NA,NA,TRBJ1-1,TGTGCCAGCAGTCCCACCACAGAAAACACTGAAGCTTTCTTT,CASSPTTENTEAFF
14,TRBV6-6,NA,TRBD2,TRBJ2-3,TGTGCCAGTCGCCGGACTAGCGGGGTGGATACGCAGTATTTT,CASRRTSGVDTQYF
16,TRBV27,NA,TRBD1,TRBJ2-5,TGTGCCAGCAGTCCCGGACAGGGGTCCCTGGTGAAGACCCAGTACTTC,CASSPGQGSLVKTQYF
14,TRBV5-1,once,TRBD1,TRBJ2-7,TGCGCCAGCAGCTCCACAGGGGTCCGTTACGAGCAGTACTTC,CASSSTGVRYEQYF
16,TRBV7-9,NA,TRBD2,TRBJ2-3,TGTGCCAGCAGCCCGGGACTAGCGAGGAGGAGAGATACGCAGTATTTT,CASSPGLARRRDTQYF
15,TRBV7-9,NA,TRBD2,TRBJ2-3,TGTGCCAGCAGCAAACTAGCGGGGGGCCCGGATACGCAGTATTTT,CASSKLAGGPDTQYF
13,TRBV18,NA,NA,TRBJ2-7,TGTGCCAGCTCAGCGACAGTTCTTCACGAGCAGTACTTC,CASSATVLHEQYF
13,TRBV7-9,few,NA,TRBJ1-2,TGTGCCAGCAGCTTAGATCAGGGAGGGGGCTACACCTTC,CASSLDQGGGYTF
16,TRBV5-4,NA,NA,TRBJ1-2,TGTGCCAGCAGCTTGGGGGCATCCTCTAGGGACTATGGCTACACCTTC,CASSLGASSRDYGYTF
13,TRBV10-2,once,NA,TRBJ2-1,TGCGCCAGCACGGGGGGCCACTACAATGAGCAGTTCTTC,CASTGGHYNEQFF
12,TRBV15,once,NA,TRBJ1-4,TGTGCCACCAGCGGACTTAATGAAAAACTGTTTTTT,CATSGLNEKLFF
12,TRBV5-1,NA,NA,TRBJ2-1,TGCGCCAGTTCCGCCGATAGAGGTGAGCAGTTCTTC,CASSADRGEQFF
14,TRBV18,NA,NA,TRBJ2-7,TGTGCCAGCTCACCACCGGCAGACCCCTACGAGCAGTACTTC,CASSPPADPYEQYF
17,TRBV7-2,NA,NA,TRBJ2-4,TGTGCCAGCAGCTTAGATGGAGTCGCGGGAACCAAAAACATTCAGTACTTC,CASSLDGVAGTKNIQYF
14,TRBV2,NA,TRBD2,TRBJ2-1,TGTGCCAGCAGTTGGCTAGCGGGGAACAATGAGCAGTTCTTC,CASSWLAGNNEQFF
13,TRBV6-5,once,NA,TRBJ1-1,TGTGCCAGCAGCCCCGGGAGACCAACTGAAGCTTTCTTT,CASSPGRPTEAFF
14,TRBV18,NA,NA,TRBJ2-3,TGTGCCAGCTCACGAACCCTTGGGGCAGATACGCAGTATTTT,CASSRTLGADTQYF
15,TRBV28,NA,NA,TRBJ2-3,TGTGCCAGCAGTTTATTTCAGGGGAGCACAGATACGCAGTATTTT,CASSLFQGSTDTQYF
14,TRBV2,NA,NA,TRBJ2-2,TGTGCCAGCAGTGAAATACAAGGGACCGGGGAGCTGTTTTTT,CASSEIQGTGELFF
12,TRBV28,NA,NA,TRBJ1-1,TGTGCCAGCAGACTCATGAACACTGAAGCTTTCTTT,CASRLMNTEAFF
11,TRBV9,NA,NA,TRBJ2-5,TGTGCCAGCGGCACTAGGGAGACCCAGTACTTC,CASGTRETQYF
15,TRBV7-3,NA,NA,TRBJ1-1,TGTGCCAGCAGCTTAACGGCCTCTTGGAACACTGAAGCTTTCTTT,CASSLTASWNTEAFF
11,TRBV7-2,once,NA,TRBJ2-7,TGTGCCAGCAGCCCCATGAACGAGCAGTACTTC,CASSPMNEQYF
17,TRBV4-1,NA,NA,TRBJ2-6,TGCGCCAGCAGCCAAGAGGGACGGCGGCAAGGGGCCAACGTCCTGACTTTC,CASSQEGRRQGANVLTF
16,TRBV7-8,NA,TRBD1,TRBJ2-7,TGTGCCAGCAGCGGCAGCGGACAGGGGTCCACCTACGAGCAGTACTTC,CASSGSGQGSTYEQYF
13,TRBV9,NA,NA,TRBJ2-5,TGTGCCAGCAGCGTATTCCAGGGAAGGACCCAGTACTTC,CASSVFQGRTQYF
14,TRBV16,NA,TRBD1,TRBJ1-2,TGTGCCAGCAACTCAGGGGGCAGTGTCTATGGCTACACCTTC,CASNSGGSVYGYTF
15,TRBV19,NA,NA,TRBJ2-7,TGTGCCAGTAGTATCGCAGGGATGAGGAACTACGAGCAGTACTTC,CASSIAGMRNYEQYF
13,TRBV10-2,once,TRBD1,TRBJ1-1,TGCGCCAGCAGTGAGTCGACAGGGGGTAGAGCTTTCTTT,CASSESTGGRAFF